Each of the 28 T cell receptor beta chains below was sequenced from the same sample in a study of monozygotic twins with inflammatory bowel disease. TCRdb processed the 5' RACE reads again and assigns one entry to each CDR3 protein, with no DNA. The sample has over 110,000 distinct CDR3 sequences; the top ten hold around 2.5%. The source material was blood. The receptors shown here come from a human donor with ulcerative colitis or Crohn's disease, or a healthy co-twin of an affected twin (not recorded which).

The gene calls are TRBV28 and TRBJ2-7. The CDR3 totals 14 residues. Germline V gene sequence: CDR1 MDHEN, CDR2 SYDVKM. CDR3 sequence: CASSHTGRTYEQYF.

The V call is TRBV5-4, the J call TRBJ2-1. The CDR3 totals 16 residues. Germline loops: CDR1 SGHNT, CDR2 YYREEE (reference sequence). The CDR3 loop reads CASSRIVAGSYNEQFF.

The rearrangement links TRBV24-1 to TRBJ2-5. The V gene's germline CDR1 is KGHDR and CDR2 SFDVKD. The CDR3 runs to 15 residues. CDR3 region: CATSDLKRGVETQYF.

The rearrangement joins TRBV13 to TRBJ2-7; the TCRdb call, TRBD2, lacks DNA for checking. The CDR3 is made up of 12 amino acids. CDR1 PRHDT and CDR2 FYEKMQ come from the germline V gene (reference sequence). CDR3 amino acids: CASSGTSYEQYF.

The chain links TRBV6-5 to TRBJ1-1; TCRdb designates TRBD1, a call that cannot be tested without DNA. CDR1 MNHEY and CDR2 SVGAGI come from the germline V gene. CDR3 length: 16 residues. The CDR3 protein is CASSFLWGQGTTEAVF.

The genes are TRBV20-1 and TRBJ2-5; lacking DNA, the TRBD1 call made by TCRdb goes unchecked. CDR3 length: 15 residues. The germline CDR1 and CDR2 sequences are DFQATT and SNEGSKA (reference sequence). The CDR3 sequence is CSAPNPGQGSETQYF.

The rearrangement joins TRBV6-1 to TRBJ1-4; TCRdb indicates TRBD1, and absent DNA this call remains unverified. CDR1 MNHNS and CDR2 SASEGT come from the germline V gene. The length of the CDR3 is 17 residues. CDR3 loop: CASRGAQGIATNEKLFF.

The rearrangement joins TRBV28 to TRBJ1-6; TCRdb lists TRBD1, though no DNA is available to test this call. CDR1 is MDHEN, CDR2 SYDVKM, per germline. The CDR3 totals 14 residues. CDR3 region: CASGRGAINSPLHF.

The chain combines TRBV20-1 with TRBJ1-4. The CDR3 extends over 12 amino acids. Germline V gene sequence: CDR1 DFQATT, CDR2 SNEGSKA (reference sequence). The CDR3 sequence: CSARWFSEKLFF.

This sequence joins TRBV15 and TRBJ1-1; the D gene TCRdb calls, TRBD1, cannot be checked with no DNA. The CDR3 consists of 20 residues. The germline V gene encodes CDR1 LNHNV and CDR2 YYDKDF (reference sequence). The CDR3 reads CATSREVAGAKRILNTEAFF. Looking up the rest from reference TRBV15 and TRBJ1-1 gives the full variable domain: DAMVIQNPRYQVTQFGKPVTLSCSQTLNHNVMYWYQQKSSQAPKLLFHYYDKDFNNEADTPDNFQSRRPNTSFCFLDIRSPGLGDTAMYLCATSREVAGAKRILNTEAFFGQGTRLTVV.

This chain's CDR3 is CASSLDRKNEKLFF. V usage is TRBV5-6 and J usage is TRBJ1-4. The CDR3 sequence is 14 residues long. CDR1 is SGHDT and CDR2 is YYEEEE in the germline V gene.

The chain links TRBV11-2 to TRBJ2-1. This CDR3 region has 15 residues. CDR1 and CDR2 (germline): SGHAT, FQNNGV. The CDR3 loop is CASSFHRGSYNEQFF.

J is TRBJ1-1 and V is TRBV7-9. Looked up from germline, CDR1 is SEHNR and CDR2 is FQNEAQ (reference sequence). The length of the CDR3 is 13 residues. CDR3 sequence: CASSTRQNTEAFF. Based on the CDR3 plus reference TRBV7-9 and TRBJ1-1, the full variable domain is DTGVSQNPRHKITKRGQNVTFRCDPISEHNRLYWYRQTLGQGPEFLTYFQNEAQLEKSRLLSDRFSAERPKGSFSTLEIQRTEQGDSAMYLCASSTRQNTEAFFGQGTRLTVV.

The rearrangement joins TRBV12-3 or TRBV12-4 to TRBJ2-7; no DNA is available, so the TRBD1 call from TCRdb remains unchecked. This CDR3 has 15 amino acids. This CDR3 is CASSLSGTGAYEQYF.

CDR3 loop: CASSLTGLSSYNSLLHF. This chain uses TRBV18 with TRBJ1-6; TCRdb's D call, TRBD1, is unchecked because there is no DNA. Germline lookup yields CDR1 KGHSH and CDR2 LQKENI. The CDR3 is 17 residues long.

The J gene is TRBJ2-7, the V gene TRBV12-3 or TRBV12-4; TCRdb's D call of TRBD1 is untestable without DNA. This CDR3 has 15 residues. The CDR3 protein is CASSDPGQGVYEQYF.

This rearrangement joins TRBV2 to TRBJ1-5; TCRdb lists TRBD1, though no DNA is available to test this call. The CDR3 has 12 residues. Germline CDR1 is SNHLY and CDR2 is FYNNEI. The CDR3 spells CASSGASQPQHF.

V is TRBV5-6 and J is TRBJ2-5; TCRdb's D gene call, TRBD2, goes unchecked for lack of DNA. The germline CDR1 and CDR2 sequences are SGHDT and YYEEEE. The CDR3 is 15 residues long. The CDR3 loop is CASSILAGVGETQYF.

The chain uses TRBV30 and TRBJ2-3; TCRdb calls TRBD2, which cannot be checked without DNA. This CDR3 comprises 14 residues. The germline V gene encodes CDR1 GTSNPN and CDR2 SVGIG (reference sequence). The CDR3 protein is CALDWEGLTDTQYF.

This chain connects TRBV20-1 to TRBJ2-6; no DNA is available, so the TRBD1 call from TCRdb remains unchecked. Germline loops: CDR1 DFQATT, CDR2 SNEGSKA (reference sequence). The CDR3 has 15 amino acids. The CDR3 sequence is CSAGGTASGANVLTF.

The V gene is TRBV20-1, the J gene TRBJ2-7; lacking DNA, the TRBD1 call made by TCRdb goes unchecked. The germline CDR1 and CDR2 sequences are DFQATT and SNEGSKA (reference sequence). The CDR3 spans 14 residues. CDR3 in amino acids: CSARGRGQGSEQYF.

The gene calls are TRBV6-1 and TRBJ1-4; TCRdb selects TRBD1, and the lack of DNA leaves this call unchecked. Per the germline V gene, CDR1 is MNHNS and CDR2 is SASEGT. This CDR3 has 15 amino acids. CDR3 residues: CASKTTGGAEEKLFF.

This sequence joins TRBV28 and TRBJ1-5; with no DNA, the TCRdb D assignment of TRBD1 cannot be verified. Germline V gives CDR1 MDHEN, CDR2 SYDVKM. The CDR3 sequence is 16 residues long. CDR3 loop: CASTKLLSGGNQPQHF.

The chain uses TRBV27 and TRBJ1-1; TCRdb calls TRBD1, which cannot be checked without DNA. Germline values: CDR1 MNHEY, CDR2 SMNVEV (reference sequence). The length of the CDR3 is 15 residues. This CDR3 is CASSLLQTGDTEAFF.

The chain recombines TRBV20-1 with TRBJ1-5; the D call from TCRdb, TRBD1, cannot be confirmed without DNA. The CDR3 loop spans 19 amino acids. The germline V gene encodes CDR1 DFQATT and CDR2 SNEGSKA (reference sequence). The chain's CDR3 is CSATDPAGQGYLSNQPQHF.

The gene calls are TRBV7-2 and TRBJ2-7; TCRdb gives TRBD2 as the D gene, but with no DNA this cannot be confirmed. The germline CDR1 and CDR2 sequences are SGHTA and FQGNSA. The CDR3 covers 15 residues. The CDR3 loop reads CASSLQGLASYEQYF.

V gene TRBV5-1 combines with J gene TRBJ2-3. The germline V gene has CDR1 SGHRS and CDR2 YFSETQ. CDR3 size: 16 residues. CDR3 amino acids: CASSLASDSGTDTQYF.

The chain is built from TRBV6-2 or TRBV6-3 and TRBJ2-6; TCRdb calls TRBD1, which cannot be checked without DNA. Germline V gene sequence: CDR1 MNHEY, CDR2 SVGEGT. The CDR3 has 16 amino acids. CDR3 residues: CAGRKGRVAGANVLTF.